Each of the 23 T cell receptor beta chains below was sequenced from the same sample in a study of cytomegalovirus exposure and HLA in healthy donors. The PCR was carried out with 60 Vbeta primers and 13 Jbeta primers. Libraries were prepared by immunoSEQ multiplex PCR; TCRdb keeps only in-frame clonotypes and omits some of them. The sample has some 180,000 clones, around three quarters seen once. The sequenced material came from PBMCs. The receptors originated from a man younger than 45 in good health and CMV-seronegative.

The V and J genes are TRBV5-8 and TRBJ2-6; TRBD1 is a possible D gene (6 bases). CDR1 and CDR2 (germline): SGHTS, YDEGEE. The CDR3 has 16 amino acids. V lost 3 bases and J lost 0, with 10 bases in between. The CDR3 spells CASSWGQYSGANVLTF. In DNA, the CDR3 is TGTGCCAGCAGCTGGGGGCAGTACTCTGGGGCCAACGTCCTGACTTTC.

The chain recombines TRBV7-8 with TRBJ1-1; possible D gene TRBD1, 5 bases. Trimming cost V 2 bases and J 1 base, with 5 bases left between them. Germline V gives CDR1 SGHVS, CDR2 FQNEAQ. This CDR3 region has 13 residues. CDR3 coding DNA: TGTGCCAGCAGCTTAACAGGGAACACTGAAGCTTTCTTT. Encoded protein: CASSLTGNTEAFF.

The CDR3 sequence is CASSMGGNGQPQHF. The CDR3 nucleotides read TGTGCCAGTAGTATGGGGGGGAACGGTCAGCCCCAGCATTTT. The chain uses TRBV19 and TRBJ1-5; tentatively, D is TRBD1 (5 bases). Per germline, CDR1 LNHDA and CDR2 SQIVND (reference sequence). There are 14 residues in the CDR3. Trimming left V 3 bases short and J 6 bases short, with 12 bases between.

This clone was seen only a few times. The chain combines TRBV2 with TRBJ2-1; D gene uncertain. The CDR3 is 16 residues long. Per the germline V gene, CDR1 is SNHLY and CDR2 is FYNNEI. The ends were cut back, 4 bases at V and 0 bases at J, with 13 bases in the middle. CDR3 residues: CASSGRSPSSYNEQFF. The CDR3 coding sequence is TGTGCCAGCAGTGGTAGAAGTCCGAGCTCCTACAATGAGCAGTTCTTC.

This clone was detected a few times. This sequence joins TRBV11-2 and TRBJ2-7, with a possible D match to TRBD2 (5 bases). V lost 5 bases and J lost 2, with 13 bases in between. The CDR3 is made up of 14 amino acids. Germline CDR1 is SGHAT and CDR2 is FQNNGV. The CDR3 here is CASSVPGSPYEQYF. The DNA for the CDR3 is TGTGCCAGCAGCGTGCCGGGGAGCCCCTACGAGCAGTACTTC.

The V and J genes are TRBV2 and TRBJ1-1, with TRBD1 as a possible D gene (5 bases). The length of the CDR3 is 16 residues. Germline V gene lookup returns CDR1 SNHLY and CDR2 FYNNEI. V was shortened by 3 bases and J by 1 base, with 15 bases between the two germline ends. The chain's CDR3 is CASSELGRQRNTEAFF. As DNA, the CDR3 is TGTGCCAGCAGTGAGTTAGGCCGACAGAGGAACACTGAAGCTTTCTTT.

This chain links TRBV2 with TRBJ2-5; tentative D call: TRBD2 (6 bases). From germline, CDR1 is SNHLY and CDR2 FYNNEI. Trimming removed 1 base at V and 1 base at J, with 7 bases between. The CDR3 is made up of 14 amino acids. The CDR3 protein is CASSEGGAQETQYF. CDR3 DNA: TGTGCCAGCAGTGAAGGCGGGGCCCAAGAGACCCAGTACTTC.

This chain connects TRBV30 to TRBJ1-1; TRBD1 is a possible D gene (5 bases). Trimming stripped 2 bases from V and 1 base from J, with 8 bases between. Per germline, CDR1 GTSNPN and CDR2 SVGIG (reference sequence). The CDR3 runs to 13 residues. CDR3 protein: CAWSRGGNTEAFF. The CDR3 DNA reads TGTGCCTGGAGTCGGGGGGGGAACACTGAAGCTTTCTTT.

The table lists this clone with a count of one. In DNA, the CDR3 is TGTGCCAGCAGATGGCAGGCAGCCTACGAGCAGTACTTC. Its translation is CASRWQAAYEQYF. The V gene is TRBV27, the J gene TRBJ2-7; no clear D gene. The length of the CDR3 is 13 residues. V was pared by 6 bases and J by 2 bases, with 11 bases between. Germline V gives CDR1 MNHEY, CDR2 SMNVEV (reference sequence).

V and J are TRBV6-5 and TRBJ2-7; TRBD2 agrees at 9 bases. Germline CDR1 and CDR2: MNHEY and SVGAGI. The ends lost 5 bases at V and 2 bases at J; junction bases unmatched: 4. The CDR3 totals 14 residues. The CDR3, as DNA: TGTGCCAGCAGTAACAGCGGGAGGACCTACGAGCAGTACTTC. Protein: CASSNSGRTYEQYF.

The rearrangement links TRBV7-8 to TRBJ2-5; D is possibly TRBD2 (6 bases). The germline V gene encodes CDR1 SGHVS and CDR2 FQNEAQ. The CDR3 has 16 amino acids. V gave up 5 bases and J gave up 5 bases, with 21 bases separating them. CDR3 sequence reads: CASSPAVGRRGETQYF. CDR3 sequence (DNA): TGTGCCAGCAGCCCAGCGGTGGGTCGACGGGGGGAGACCCAGTACTTC.

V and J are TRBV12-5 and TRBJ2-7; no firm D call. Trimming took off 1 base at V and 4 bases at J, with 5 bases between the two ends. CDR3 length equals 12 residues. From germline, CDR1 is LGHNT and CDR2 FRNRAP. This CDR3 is CASGLGTYEQYF. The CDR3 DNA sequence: TGTGCTAGTGGTTTGGGTACATACGAGCAGTACTTC.

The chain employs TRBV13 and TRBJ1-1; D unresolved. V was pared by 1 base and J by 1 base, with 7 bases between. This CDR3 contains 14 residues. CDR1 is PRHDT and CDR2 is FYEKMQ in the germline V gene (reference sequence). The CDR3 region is CASSLVRRNTEAFF. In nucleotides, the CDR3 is TGTGCCAGCAGCTTAGTAAGGAGGAACACTGAAGCTTTCTTT.

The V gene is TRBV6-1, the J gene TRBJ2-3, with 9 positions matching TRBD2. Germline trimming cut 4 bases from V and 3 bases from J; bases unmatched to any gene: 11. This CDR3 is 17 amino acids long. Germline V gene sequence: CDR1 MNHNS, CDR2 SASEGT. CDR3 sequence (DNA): TGTGCCAGCAGTGCCCTCAGCGGGAGGATAGGGACAGATACGCAGTATTTT. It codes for CASSALSGRIGTDTQYF.

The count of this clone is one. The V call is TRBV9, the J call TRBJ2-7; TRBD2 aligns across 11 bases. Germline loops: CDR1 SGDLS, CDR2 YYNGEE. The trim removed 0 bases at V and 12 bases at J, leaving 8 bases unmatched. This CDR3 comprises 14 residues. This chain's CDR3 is CASSVGGSGRALYF. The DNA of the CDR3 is TGTGCCAGCAGCGTAGGTGGTAGCGGGAGGGCCCTGTACTTC.

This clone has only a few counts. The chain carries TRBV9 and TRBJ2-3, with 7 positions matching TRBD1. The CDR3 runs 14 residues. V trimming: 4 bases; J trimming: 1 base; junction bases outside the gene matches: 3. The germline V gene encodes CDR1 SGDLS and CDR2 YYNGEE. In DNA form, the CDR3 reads TGTGCCAGCAGCTACACAGGGGGCACAGATACGCAGTATTTT. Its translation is CASSYTGGTDTQYF.

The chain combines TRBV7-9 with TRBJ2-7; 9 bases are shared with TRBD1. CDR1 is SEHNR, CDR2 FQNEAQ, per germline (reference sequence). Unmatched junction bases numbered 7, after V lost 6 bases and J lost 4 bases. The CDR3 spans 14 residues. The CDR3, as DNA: TGTGCCAGCAGTGGGGGGGACAGGGTTTACGAGCAGTACTTC. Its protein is CASSGGDRVYEQYF.

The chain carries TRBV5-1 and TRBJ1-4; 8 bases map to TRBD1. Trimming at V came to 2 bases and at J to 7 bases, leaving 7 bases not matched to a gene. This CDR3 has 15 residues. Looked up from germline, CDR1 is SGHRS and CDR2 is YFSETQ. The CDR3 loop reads CASSFQGATGEKLFF. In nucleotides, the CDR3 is TGCGCCAGCAGCTTCCAGGGGGCGACGGGTGAAAAACTGTTTTTT.

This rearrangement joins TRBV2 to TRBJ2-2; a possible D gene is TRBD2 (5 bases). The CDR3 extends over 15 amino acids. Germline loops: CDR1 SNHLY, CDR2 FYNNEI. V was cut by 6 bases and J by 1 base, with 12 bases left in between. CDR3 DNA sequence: TGTGCCAGCAGACTAGGAGGCAAGAACACCGGGGAGCTGTTTTTT. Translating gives CASRLGGKNTGELFF.

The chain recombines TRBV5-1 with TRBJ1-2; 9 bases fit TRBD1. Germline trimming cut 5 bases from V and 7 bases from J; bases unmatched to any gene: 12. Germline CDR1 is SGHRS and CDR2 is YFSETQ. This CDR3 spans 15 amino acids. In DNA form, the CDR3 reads TGCGCCAGCAGTTCGTTGGGACAGGGATGGAGTGGCTACACCTTC. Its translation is CASSSLGQGWSGYTF.

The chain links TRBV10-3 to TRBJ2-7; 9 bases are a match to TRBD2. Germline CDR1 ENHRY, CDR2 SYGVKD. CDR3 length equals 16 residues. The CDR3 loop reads CATSTLSLSGRNEQYF. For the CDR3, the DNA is TGTGCTACATCAACCCTCAGCCTTAGCGGGAGAAACGAGCAGTACTTC.

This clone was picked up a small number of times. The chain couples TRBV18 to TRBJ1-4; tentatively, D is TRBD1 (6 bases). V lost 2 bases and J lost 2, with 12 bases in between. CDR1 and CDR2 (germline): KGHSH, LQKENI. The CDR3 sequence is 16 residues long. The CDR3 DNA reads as TGTGCCAGCTCACCAGACTTTGGACAGACTAATGAAAAACTGTTTTTT. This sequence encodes CASSPDFGQTNEKLFF. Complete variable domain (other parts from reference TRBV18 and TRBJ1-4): NAGVMQNPRHLVRRRGQEARLRCSPMKGHSHVYWYRQLPEEGLKFMVYLQKENIIDESGMPKERFSAEFPKEGPSILRIQQVVRGDSAAYFCASSPDFGQTNEKLFFGSGTQLSVL.

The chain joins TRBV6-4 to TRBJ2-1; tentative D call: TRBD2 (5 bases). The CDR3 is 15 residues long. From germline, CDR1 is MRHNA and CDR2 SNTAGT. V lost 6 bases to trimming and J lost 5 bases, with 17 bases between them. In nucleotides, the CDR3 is TGTGCCAGCAGAAGAGGGCCCACGGCGGACAATGAGCAGTTCTTC. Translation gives CASRRGPTADNEQFF.